This T cell receptor beta chain was sequenced during a study of CD8+CD57+ T cells in acquired aplastic anemia. Whole-study context: Sorted CD4+ and CD8+ cells gave an average of approximately 3.1 ug of DNA.

Germline lookup yields CDR1 MGHDK and CDR2 SYGVNS. This CDR3 has 15 amino acids. J gave up 8 bases and V 0 bases, and 6 bases lay outside the gene matches. On this clonotype: The target antigen is unknown.

It was genomic DNA that served as the template for profiling TCR beta VDJ and CDR3. One entry per CDR3 protein results from TCRdb running MiXCR on the reads. The table has a few hundred thousand distinct CDR3 sequences, 45% to 70% seen once. Study-wide points: Patients and controls were found to share over 25 CD8+ CDR3 sequences. No significant patient-versus-control difference appeared in CD8+ Simpson's diversity.

This chain uses TRBV25-1 with TRBJ2-2; 7 positions agree with TRBD2. Sequences were obtained from sorted CD4+, CD8+, or CD8+CD57+ T cells (not recorded which) from PBMCs. The sequence was collected from a human donor with severe aplastic anemia or a healthy control (not recorded which). Here the CDR3 reads CASSEYREVPGELFF. CDR3 bases: TGTGCCAGCAGTGAATATCGGGAGGTTCCTGGGGAGCTGTTTTTT.